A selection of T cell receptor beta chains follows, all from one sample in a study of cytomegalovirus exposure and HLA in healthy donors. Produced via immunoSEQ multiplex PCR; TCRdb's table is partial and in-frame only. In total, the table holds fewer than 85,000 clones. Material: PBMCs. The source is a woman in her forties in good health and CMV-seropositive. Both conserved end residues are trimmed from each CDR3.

CDR3aa: ASTRGQGAHNEQF
v_gene: TRBV5-1
j_gene: TRBJ2-1

CDR3aa: ASSRDSLSYEQY
v_gene: TRBV5-5
j_gene: TRBJ2-7

CDR3aa: ASSVAGLAGIPDTQY
v_gene: TRBV9
j_gene: TRBJ2-3

CDR3aa: ASSSGQGIYNEQF
v_gene: TRBV5-1
j_gene: TRBJ2-1

CDR3aa: ASSQDPRGFYEQY
v_gene: TRBV4-2
j_gene: TRBJ2-7

CDR3aa: ASRPPTGGAENGAEAF
v_gene: TRBV28
j_gene: TRBJ1-1

CDR3aa: ASSIEGATNEKLF
v_gene: TRBV9
j_gene: TRBJ1-4

CDR3aa: ASSVGLAGAEQF
v_gene: TRBV9
j_gene: TRBJ2-1

CDR3aa: ASSMAGDTEAF
v_gene: TRBV19
j_gene: TRBJ1-1

CDR3aa: ASSVGTSGPRGY
v_gene: TRBV28
j_gene: TRBJ2-3

CDR3aa: ASSQRRGTGVF
v_gene: TRBV14
j_gene: TRBJ2-1

CDR3aa: ASSLRGIMNTEAF
v_gene: TRBV7-9
j_gene: TRBJ1-1

CDR3aa: ASSYLGGGEKLF
v_gene: TRBV6-5
j_gene: TRBJ1-4

CDR3aa: ASSSMTGNTEAF
v_gene: TRBV5-1
j_gene: TRBJ1-1

CDR3aa: ASSLVASDQPQH
v_gene: TRBV28
j_gene: TRBJ1-5

CDR3aa: ASSQERGGSGSRYT
v_gene: TRBV4-1
j_gene: TRBJ1-2

CDR3aa: ASSLASARETQY
v_gene: TRBV5-5
j_gene: TRBJ2-5

CDR3aa: SAVLGQGIGNEQF
v_gene: TRBV29-1
j_gene: TRBJ2-1

CDR3aa: ASSLRQGPGQY
v_gene: TRBV5-8
j_gene: TRBJ2-7

CDR3aa: ASSVSQGGAEQF
v_gene: TRBV6-4
j_gene: TRBJ2-1

CDR3aa: ASRTRDQETQY
v_gene: TRBV19
j_gene: TRBJ2-5

CDR3aa: ASSPGAAGATYNEQF
v_gene: TRBV7-3
j_gene: TRBJ2-1

CDR3aa: ASRTGLAGDSYEQY
v_gene: TRBV7-9
j_gene: TRBJ2-7

CDR3aa: AIPMGHQETQY
v_gene: TRBV23-1
j_gene: TRBJ2-5

CDR3aa: ASSAGQGGFRANVLT
v_gene: TRBV5-1
j_gene: TRBJ2-6

CDR3aa: ASSRERSFYEQY
v_gene: TRBV5-6
j_gene: TRBJ2-7

CDR3aa: ATLLRGTDTEAF
v_gene: TRBV5-5
j_gene: TRBJ1-1

CDR3aa: ASSEVSGNYNEQF
v_gene: TRBV6-1
j_gene: TRBJ2-1

CDR3aa: SAHEGQSNTGELF
v_gene: TRBV29-1
j_gene: TRBJ2-2

CDR3aa: ASSYGTSGSTDTQY
v_gene: TRBV5-1
j_gene: TRBJ2-3

CDR3aa: ASSQEGGNYGYT
v_gene: TRBV4-2
j_gene: TRBJ1-2

CDR3aa: ASSFGESASYEQY
v_gene: TRBV5-1
j_gene: TRBJ2-7

CDR3aa: ASSSNGANVLT
v_gene: TRBV7-2
j_gene: TRBJ2-6

CDR3aa: ASRNLSQGGRYEQY
v_gene: TRBV28
j_gene: TRBJ2-7

CDR3aa: ASSPSAGTYEQY
v_gene: TRBV18
j_gene: TRBJ2-7

CDR3aa: ASSFTVSTNEKLF
v_gene: TRBV11-2
j_gene: TRBJ1-4

CDR3aa: ASSHTGGEAF
v_gene: TRBV14
j_gene: TRBJ1-1

CDR3aa: ASSGGSGTTTYEQY
v_gene: TRBV19
j_gene: TRBJ2-7

CDR3aa: SVVEGAHQPQH
v_gene: TRBV29-1
j_gene: TRBJ1-5

CDR3aa: ASSKIRNRENTEAF
v_gene: TRBV7-3
j_gene: TRBJ1-1

CDR3aa: ASSGPDRGYKQY
v_gene: TRBV21-1
j_gene: TRBJ2-7

CDR3aa: ASSVVDTGNTEAF
v_gene: TRBV9
j_gene: TRBJ1-1

CDR3aa: ASSEGPGDNEKLF
v_gene: TRBV6-1
j_gene: TRBJ1-4

CDR3aa: ASSLVGQISNQPQH
v_gene: TRBV7-2
j_gene: TRBJ1-5

CDR3aa: ASSDGAPYEQY
v_gene: TRBV2
j_gene: TRBJ2-7

CDR3aa: ASSASGVYNEQF
v_gene: TRBV9
j_gene: TRBJ2-1

CDR3aa: ASSGTTATYEQY
v_gene: TRBV28
j_gene: TRBJ2-7

CDR3aa: ASSVGASTYDSPLH
v_gene: TRBV9
j_gene: TRBJ1-6

CDR3aa: ASSLQIGTDTGELF
v_gene: TRBV7-7
j_gene: TRBJ2-2

CDR3aa: ASRLTGTSTDTQY
v_gene: TRBV6-1
j_gene: TRBJ2-3

CDR3aa: AWSRGRETQY
v_gene: TRBV30
j_gene: TRBJ2-5

CDR3aa: ASTDSSGNTIY
v_gene: TRBV5-4
j_gene: TRBJ1-3